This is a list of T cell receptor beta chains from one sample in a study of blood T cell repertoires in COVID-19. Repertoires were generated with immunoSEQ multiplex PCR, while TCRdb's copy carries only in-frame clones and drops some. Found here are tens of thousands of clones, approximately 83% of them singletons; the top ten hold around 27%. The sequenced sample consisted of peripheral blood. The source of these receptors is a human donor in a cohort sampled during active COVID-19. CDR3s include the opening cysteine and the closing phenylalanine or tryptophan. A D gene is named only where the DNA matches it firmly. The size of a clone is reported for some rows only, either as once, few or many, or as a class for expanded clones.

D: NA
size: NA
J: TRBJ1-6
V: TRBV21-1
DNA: TGTGCCAGCAGCTGGCACAGGGTTTGCGATTCACCCCTCCACTTT
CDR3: CASSWHRVCDSPLHF

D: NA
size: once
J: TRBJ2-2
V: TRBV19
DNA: TGTGCCAGTAGTATACAGGGGAGAGGGACCGGGGAGCTGTTTTTT
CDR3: CASSIQGRGTGELFF

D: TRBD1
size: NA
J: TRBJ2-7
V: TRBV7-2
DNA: TGTGCCAGCAGCTTTTCGACAGGGGGCTACGAGCAGTACTTC
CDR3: CASSFSTGGYEQYF

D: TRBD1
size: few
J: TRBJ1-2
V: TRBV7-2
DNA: TGTGCCAGCAGACAGGGGGCGATGAGGGGCTACACCTTC
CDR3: CASRQGAMRGYTF

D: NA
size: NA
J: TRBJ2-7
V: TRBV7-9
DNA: TGTGCCAGCAGCTTTGGGCACAGGGACAACGAGCAGTACTTC
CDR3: CASSFGHRDNEQYF

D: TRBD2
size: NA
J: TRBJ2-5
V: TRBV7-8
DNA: TGTGCCAGCAGCGTAGGGACTAGCTCTCAAGAGACCCAGTACTTC
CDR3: CASSVGTSSQETQYF

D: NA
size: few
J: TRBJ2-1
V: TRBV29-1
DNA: TGCAGCGTTGGTTTGTTGCGTCGGGAACCCTACAATGAGCAGTTCTTC
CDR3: CSVGLLRREPYNEQFF

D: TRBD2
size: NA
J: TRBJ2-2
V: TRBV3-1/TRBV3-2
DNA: TGTGCCAGCAGCCCTTGGACTAGCGGGGGGTGGAACACCGGGGAGCTGTTTTTT
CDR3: CASSPWTSGGWNTGELFF

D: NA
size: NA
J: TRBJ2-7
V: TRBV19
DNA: TGTGCCAGTAGTACGGGGGACGGAGCCTACGAGCAGTACTTC
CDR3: CASSTGDGAYEQYF

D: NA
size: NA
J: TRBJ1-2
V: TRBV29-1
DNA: TGCAGCGTTGATGGTCACGGTGGCTACACCTTC
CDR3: CSVDGHGGYTF

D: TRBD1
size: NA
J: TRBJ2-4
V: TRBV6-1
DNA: TGTGCCAGCAGTGAAGGGGCAGGGGGACCCATTCAGTACTTC
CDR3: CASSEGAGGPIQYF

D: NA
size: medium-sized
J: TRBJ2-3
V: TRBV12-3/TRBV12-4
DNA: TGTGCCAGCCAGAGGGGGGGGACAGATACGCAGTATTTT
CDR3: CASQRGGTDTQYF

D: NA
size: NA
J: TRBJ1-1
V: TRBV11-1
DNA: TGTGCCAGCAGCTCCGAACGGGACACCTTGAACACTGAAGCTTTCTTT
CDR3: CASSSERDTLNTEAFF

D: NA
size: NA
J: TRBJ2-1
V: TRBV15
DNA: TGTGCCACCAGCCCCGAGCTCTCCTACAATGAGCAGTTCTTC
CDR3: CATSPELSYNEQFF

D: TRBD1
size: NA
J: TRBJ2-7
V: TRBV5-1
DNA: TGCGCCAGCAGCTTCGACAGGGGAGCCTACGAGCAGTACTTC
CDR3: CASSFDRGAYEQYF

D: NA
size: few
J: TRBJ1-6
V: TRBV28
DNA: TGTGCCAGCAGGGGGGCAGGGGCAAGGGAAAATTCACCCCTCCACTTT
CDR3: CASRGAGARENSPLHF

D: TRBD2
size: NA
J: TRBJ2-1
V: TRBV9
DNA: TGTGCCAGCAGCGTTGGGACTAGCGGGGCCTTCGAGCAGTTCTTC
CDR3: CASSVGTSGAFEQFF

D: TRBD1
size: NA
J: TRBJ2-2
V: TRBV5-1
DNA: TGCGCCAGCAGCTTCTCAACCCCGGGACAGGGGACGCTGAACACCGGGGAGCTGTTTTTT
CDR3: CASSFSTPGQGTLNTGELFF

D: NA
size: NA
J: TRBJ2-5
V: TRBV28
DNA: TGTGCCAGCAAGAGGCCTAGCCGCCCCGAGACCCAGTACTTC
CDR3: CASKRPSRPETQYF

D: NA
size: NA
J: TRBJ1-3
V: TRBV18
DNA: TGTGCCAGCTCACCAGTATTAGGACAACGAAACACCATATATTTT
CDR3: CASSPVLGQRNTIYF

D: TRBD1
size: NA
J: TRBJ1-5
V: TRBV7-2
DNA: TGTGCCAGCAGCTCCCAGACAGGGGACAATCAGCCCCAGCATTTT
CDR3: CASSSQTGDNQPQHF

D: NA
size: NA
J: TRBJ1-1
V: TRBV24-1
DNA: TGTGCCACCAGTGCGGTCTGGTTCATGAACACTGAAGCTTTCTTT
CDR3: CATSAVWFMNTEAFF

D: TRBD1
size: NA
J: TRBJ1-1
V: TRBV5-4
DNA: TGTGCCAGCAGTCTCGGACAGGGTCTGAACACTGAAGCTTTCTTT
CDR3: CASSLGQGLNTEAFF

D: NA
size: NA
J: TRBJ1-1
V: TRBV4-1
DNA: TGCGCCAGCAGCCAAGAGGGGGGCACTGAAGCTTTCTTT
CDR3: CASSQEGGTEAFF

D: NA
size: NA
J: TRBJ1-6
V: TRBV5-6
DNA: TGTGCCAGCAGCTCGGGGGGTGCTTCACCCCTCCACTTT
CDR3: CASSSGGASPLHF

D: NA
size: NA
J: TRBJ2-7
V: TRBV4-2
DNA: TGTGCCAGCAGCCAAAACCGGGACTACGAGCAGTACTTC
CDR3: CASSQNRDYEQYF

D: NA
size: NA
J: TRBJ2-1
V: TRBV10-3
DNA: TGTGCCATCAGTGATCTTTTTGAGCAGTTCTTC
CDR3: CAISDLFEQFF

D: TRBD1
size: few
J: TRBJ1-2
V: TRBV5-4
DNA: TGTGCCAGCAGCCGGGACAGGGGAGATGGCTACACCTTC
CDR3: CASSRDRGDGYTF

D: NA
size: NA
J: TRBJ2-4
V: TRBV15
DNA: TGTGCCACCAGCAGGGAGAGAGGGGGAGGGTTCATTCAGTACTTC
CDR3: CATSRERGGGFIQYF

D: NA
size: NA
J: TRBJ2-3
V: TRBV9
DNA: TGTGCCAGCAGCTCCCTGGGGGGGGCGGCGCAGTATTTT
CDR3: CASSSLGGAAQYF

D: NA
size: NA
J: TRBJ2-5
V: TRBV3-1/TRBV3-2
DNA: TGTGCCAGCAGCCAAGGGTCACTAGCAAGAGAGACCCAGTACTTC
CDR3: CASSQGSLARETQYF

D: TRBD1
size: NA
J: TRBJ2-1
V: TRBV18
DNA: TGTGCCAGCTCACAGGGGGCAAGTGAGCAGTTCTTC
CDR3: CASSQGASEQFF

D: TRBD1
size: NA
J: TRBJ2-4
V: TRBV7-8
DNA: TGTGCCAGCAGCGAGAGACAGGGTACGAAAAACATTCAGTACTTC
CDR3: CASSERQGTKNIQYF

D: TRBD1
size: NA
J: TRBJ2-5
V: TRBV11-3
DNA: TGTGCCAGCAGCTTAGGGGTACAGGGGGCTCTCCAAGAGACCCAGTACTTC
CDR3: CASSLGVQGALQETQYF

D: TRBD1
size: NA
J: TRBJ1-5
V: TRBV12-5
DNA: TGTGCTAGTGGTCTGGGACAGGGGTCGCCCCAGCATTTT
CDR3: CASGLGQGSPQHF

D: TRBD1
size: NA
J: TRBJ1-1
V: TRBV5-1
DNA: TGCGCCAGCAGCGAGTTACAGGGGCTCCCCACTGAAGCTTTCTTT
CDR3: CASSELQGLPTEAFF

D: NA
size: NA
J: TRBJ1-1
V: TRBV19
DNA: TGTGCCAGTAGTTCGGGAGCCCTGGGCACTGAAGCTTTCTTT
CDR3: CASSSGALGTEAFF

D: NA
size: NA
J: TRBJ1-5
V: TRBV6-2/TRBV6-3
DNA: TGTGCCAGCAGCCGCATTAGTTATAGCAATCAGCCCCAGCATTTT
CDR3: CASSRISYSNQPQHF

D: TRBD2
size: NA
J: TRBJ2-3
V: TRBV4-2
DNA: TGTGCCAGCAGCCAAGTAAGCGGGGGCAAAGATACGCAGTATTTT
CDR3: CASSQVSGGKDTQYF